These 31 T cell receptor beta chains share one sample of origin, sequenced in a study of monozygotic twins with inflammatory bowel disease. TCRdb reprocessed the 5' RACE reads, with one entry per CDR3 protein and no DNA. In total, the table holds over 150,000 distinct CDR3 sequences. Sequenced material: blood. The receptors originated from a human donor with ulcerative colitis or Crohn's disease, or a healthy co-twin of an affected twin (not recorded which).

The chain is built from TRBV28 and TRBJ2-2; TCRdb indicates TRBD2, and absent DNA this call remains unverified. The germline CDR1 and CDR2 sequences are MDHEN and SYDVKM. The CDR3 loop spans 14 amino acids. CDR3 in amino acids: CASSLLGATGELFF.

The rearrangement links TRBV28 to TRBJ2-1; lacking DNA, the TRBD1 call made by TCRdb goes unchecked. Germline V gives CDR1 MDHEN, CDR2 SYDVKM. The CDR3 has 14 amino acids. CDR3 region: CASSFEGGTNEQFF.

The CDR3 reads CASSFHTSGITDTQYF. The chain recombines TRBV12-3 or TRBV12-4 with TRBJ2-3; TCRdb's D call, TRBD2, is unchecked because there is no DNA. CDR3 length equals 16 residues.

The rearrangement uses TRBV7-9 and TRBJ2-3. Germline V CDR1 and CDR2: SEHNR, FQNEAQ (reference sequence). There are 14 residues in the CDR3. The CDR3 region is CASSFGRLTDTQYF.

The chain links TRBV9 to TRBJ2-1; TCRdb proposes TRBD1, but this gene call is untestable without DNA. CDR3 size: 16 residues. Germline V lookup: CDR1 SGDLS, CDR2 YYNGEE. CDR3 in amino acids: CASSIEPGKSYNEQFF.

The CDR3 reads CSASGGQGGINGYTF. The gene calls are TRBV20-1 and TRBJ1-2; the TCRdb call, TRBD1, lacks DNA for checking. The CDR3 has 15 residues. Germline V gene sequence: CDR1 DFQATT, CDR2 SNEGSKA (reference sequence).

Here the CDR3 reads CASSFMARDEAFF. The genes are TRBV5-1 and TRBJ1-1. Germline CDR1 and CDR2: SGHRS and YFSETQ. The CDR3 runs to 13 residues.

CDR3 in amino acids: CASSPPPGSTDTQYF. This rearrangement joins TRBV7-2 to TRBJ2-3; TCRdb's D call of TRBD1 is untestable without DNA. This CDR3 is 15 amino acids long. The V gene's germline CDR1 is SGHTA and CDR2 FQGNSA.

V gene TRBV7-2 combines with J gene TRBJ2-1; the TRBD1 assignment by TCRdb is unverifiable without DNA. The CDR3 is 15 amino acids. The V gene's germline CDR1 is SGHTA and CDR2 FQGNSA. CDR3 region: CASSLMATLSDEQFF.

The chain carries TRBV20-1 and TRBJ2-5; TCRdb reports TRBD1, a call that lacks DNA to check it against. The CDR3 has 16 amino acids. CDR1 and CDR2 from the germline V gene are DFQATT and SNEGSKA (reference sequence). The CDR3 sequence is CSAPPTGGLRKETQYF.

The V call is TRBV10-3, the J call TRBJ2-1; the D call of TRBD2 rests on TCRdb alone, since no DNA is present to check it. The CDR3 has 16 residues. Germline V lookup: CDR1 ENHRY, CDR2 SYGVKD. The CDR3 region is CAISESSRGGHNEQFF.

This chain links TRBV7-9 with TRBJ2-1; the TCRdb call, TRBD2, lacks DNA for checking. The germline CDR1 and CDR2 sequences are SEHNR and FQNEAQ (reference sequence). The CDR3 has 14 residues. The CDR3 sequence: CASSLLAGLNEQFF. The whole variable domain, filled in from reference TRBV7-9 and TRBJ2-1, reads DTGVSQNPRHKITKRGQNVTFRCDPISEHNRLYWYRQTLGQGPEFLTYFQNEAQLEKSRLLSDRFSAERPKGSFSTLEIQRTEQGDSAMYLCASSLLAGLNEQFFGPGTRLTVL.

The V call is TRBV6-1, the J call TRBJ2-3; the TCRdb D gene call, TRBD2, has no DNA to confirm it. Germline V gene lookup returns CDR1 MNHNS and CDR2 SASEGT. The CDR3 is 14 amino acids. Here the CDR3 reads CASTPRGLGDTQYF.

The rearrangement links TRBV3-1 to TRBJ1-5; TCRdb reports TRBD1, a call that lacks DNA to check it against. Germline values: CDR1 LGHDT, CDR2 YNNKEL (reference sequence). This CDR3 is built from 16 residues. CDR3 protein: CASSQDSQGNNQPQHF.

V usage is TRBV28 and J usage is TRBJ2-7; TCRdb selects TRBD1, and the lack of DNA leaves this call unchecked. Looked up from germline, CDR1 is MDHEN and CDR2 is SYDVKM. CDR3 size: 13 residues. CDR3 loop: CASRTGFPYEQYF.

The chain uses TRBV20-1 and TRBJ1-5; TCRdb's D gene call, TRBD1, goes unchecked for lack of DNA. The CDR3 is 16 amino acids. Germline V gene lookup returns CDR1 DFQATT and CDR2 SNEGSKA (reference sequence). The CDR3 loop reads CSARDRGRSSNQPQHF.

This sequence joins TRBV6-4 and TRBJ2-1; TCRdb indicates TRBD2, and absent DNA this call remains unverified. CDR1 and CDR2 from the germline V gene are MRHNA and SNTAGT. The CDR3 covers 14 residues. The CDR3 here is CASSMSSGSDEQFF.

J is TRBJ2-1 and V is TRBV7-8; TCRdb gives TRBD1 as the D gene, but with no DNA this cannot be confirmed. This CDR3 is built from 16 residues. The germline V gene encodes CDR1 SGHVS and CDR2 FQNEAQ. CDR3 region: CASSLGLGGGRGEQFF. Full variable domain (remainder filled in from reference TRBV7-8 and TRBJ2-1): GAGVSQSPRYKVAKRGQDVALRCDPISGHVSLFWYQQALGQGPEFLTYFQNEAQLDKSGLPSDRFFAERPEGSVSTLKIQRTQQEDSAVYLCASSLGLGGGRGEQFFGPGTRLTVL.

J is TRBJ1-2 and V is TRBV12-3 or TRBV12-4; TCRdb's assignment of TRBD1 cannot be checked, as there is no DNA. This CDR3 comprises 13 residues. CDR3 in amino acids: CASTIQETYGYTF.

CDR3: CASKSGTTQETQYF. The gene calls are TRBV27 and TRBJ2-5; TCRdb picks TRBD1, but there is no DNA to check that call. The V gene's germline CDR1 is MNHEY and CDR2 SMNVEV (reference sequence). The CDR3 has 14 residues.

J is TRBJ1-1 and V is TRBV10-3; TCRdb lists TRBD1, though no DNA is available to test this call. CDR1 is ENHRY and CDR2 is SYGVKD in the germline V gene. This CDR3 is built from 13 residues. CDR3 residues: CAIRTGTATEAFF.

This chain links TRBV19 with TRBJ2-1; the TCRdb D gene call, TRBD1, has no DNA to confirm it. CDR1 is LNHDA and CDR2 is SQIVND in the germline V gene (reference sequence). The CDR3 runs to 14 residues. Here the CDR3 reads CASSMTGGLNEQFF.

This sequence joins TRBV24-1 and TRBJ2-5; TCRdb designates TRBD1, a call that cannot be tested without DNA. The CDR3 has 16 residues. Germline assignment: CDR1 KGHDR and CDR2 SFDVKD. The CDR3 loop is CATSDPGQETQETQYF.

The rearrangement links TRBV10-3 to TRBJ1-4; with no DNA, the TCRdb D assignment of TRBD1 cannot be verified. Germline CDR1 reads ENHRY; CDR2 reads SYGVKD. CDR3 length: 13 residues. CDR3: CAISEVREEKLFF.

J is TRBJ1-1 and V is TRBV12-3 or TRBV12-4. This CDR3 comprises 14 residues. The CDR3: CASSWDSLRAEAFF.

J is TRBJ2-7 and V is TRBV7-9. The length of the CDR3 is 15 residues. Per the germline V gene, CDR1 is SEHNR and CDR2 is FQNEAQ (reference sequence). CDR3 region: CASSSWTGPLREQYF.

This rearrangement joins TRBV4-3 to TRBJ2-2; the TRBD1 assignment by TCRdb is unverifiable without DNA. CDR3 length equals 16 residues. CDR1 is LGHNA, CDR2 YSLEER, per germline. CDR3 sequence reads: CASSQDGAGGTGELFF.

The V gene is TRBV4-2, the J gene TRBJ1-5; the D call of TRBD1 rests on TCRdb alone, since no DNA is present to check it. The CDR3 spans 16 residues. Germline CDR1 reads LGHNA; CDR2 reads YNFKEQ. The CDR3 protein is CASSQDTGQGDQPQHF.

The CDR3 is CASSIRLQGGIQYF. The J gene is TRBJ2-4, the V gene TRBV19. The germline CDR1 and CDR2 sequences are LNHDA and SQIVND (reference sequence). The CDR3 is made up of 14 amino acids.

The chain joins TRBV5-1 to TRBJ1-4; the D call from TCRdb, TRBD1, cannot be confirmed without DNA. CDR1 is SGHRS, CDR2 YFSETQ, per germline. This CDR3 is built from 16 residues. CDR3 region: CASSPRTESLAGKLFF.

The chain combines TRBV5-1 with TRBJ2-7. The CDR3 consists of 13 residues. Per germline, CDR1 SGHRS and CDR2 YFSETQ. The CDR3: CASSLGIEYEQYF. Filled out from reference TRBV5-1 and TRBJ2-7, the complete variable domain reads KAGVTQTPRYLIKTRGQQVTLSCSPISGHRSVSWYQQTPGQGLQFLFEYFSETQRNKGNFPGRFSGRQFSNSRSEMNVSTLELGDSALYLCASSLGIEYEQYFGPGTRLTVT.